These 23 T cell receptor beta chains were sequenced from one sample in a study of beta chain features in type 1 diabetes. General observations from the study: Shorter TCRB CDR3s, moderately but significantly so, marked every one of the four CD4+ subsets in Type 1 diabetes patients.

Every bit of the isolated RNA underwent reverse transcription, so sequencing read expressed TCRB transcripts. Clones were sequenced by immunoSEQ multiplex PCR, and TCRdb holds only the in-frame ones, with some missing. The table has 600,000 to 700,000 clones, around an eighth seen once. No antigen is known for these receptors. Material for sequencing was naive CD4+ T cells from blood. Source of these receptors: a man aged 25 to 40 with type 1 diabetes.

This clone was counted between two and nine times. The V gene is TRBV27, the J gene TRBJ2-7, with TRBD2 matching 12 bases. The CDR3 is made up of 14 amino acids. The V gene end was trimmed by 7 bases and the J gene end by 5 bases; junction bases not matched to a gene: 6. CDR1 is MNHEY, CDR2 SMNVEV, per germline (reference sequence). The CDR3 DNA reads TGTGCCAGCATCCGGACTAGCGGGGACAACGAGCAGTACTTC. It encodes CASIRTSGDNEQYF.

The chain links TRBV5-1 to TRBJ2-1; 11 nucleotides align to TRBD2. With V trimmed by 3 bases and J by 7 bases, 9 bases remained unmatched. There are 16 residues in the CDR3. Germline CDR1 is SGHRS and CDR2 is YFSETQ. CDR3 protein: CASSSNPSGGRNEQFF. CDR3 bases: TGCGCCAGCAGCTCAAACCCTAGCGGGGGGCGTAATGAGCAGTTCTTC.

This clone appeared a single time. The rearrangement links TRBV11-2 to TRBJ2-7; 7 bases align to TRBD1. After removal of 2 bases from V and 3 bases from J, the junction contained 1 base not matched to a gene. The CDR3 covers 13 residues. Germline loops: CDR1 SGHAT, CDR2 FQNNGV. The CDR3 DNA sequence: TGTGCCAGCAGCTTAAGGGACAGCTACGAGCAGTACTTC. Its translation: CASSLRDSYEQYF.

The chain couples TRBV7-2 to TRBJ2-4; D is ambiguous. This CDR3 has 16 residues. With 4 bases removed from V and 6 bases from J, the gap between germline ends came to 19 bases. From germline, CDR1 is SGHTA and CDR2 FQGNSA. As DNA, the CDR3 is TGTGCCAGCAGCTCTACGAAATCGGGTCAGCGAAACATTCAGTACTTC. This sequence encodes CASSSTKSGQRNIQYF.

The CDR3 here is CASRGQGWDNQPQHF. CDR3 coding DNA: TGTGCCAGTAGGGGACAGGGTTGGGACAATCAGCCCCAGCATTTT. This chain links TRBV19 with TRBJ1-5; 9 bases are a match to TRBD1. This CDR3 is 15 amino acids long. The V gene end was trimmed by 6 bases and the J gene end by 3 bases; junction bases not matched to a gene: 6. The germline V gene has CDR1 LNHDA and CDR2 SQIVND (reference sequence).

The CDR3 loop reads CASSVSQVSYEQYF. The DNA for the CDR3 is TGTGCCAGCAGCGTATCACAGGTATCCTACGAGCAGTACTTC. This chain uses TRBV9 with TRBJ2-7; D may be TRBD1 (5 bases). CDR1 and CDR2 from the germline V gene are SGDLS and YYNGEE. The V and J ends lost 1 base and 1 base respectively, with 9 bases between them. The CDR3 totals 14 residues.

The chain is built from TRBV7-9 and TRBJ1-1; D unresolved. Germline CDR1 is SEHNR and CDR2 is FQNEAQ (reference sequence). The CDR3 sequence is 13 residues long. V was trimmed by 4 bases and J by 3 bases, leaving 9 bases between them. CDR3 sequence reads: CASSSLQDTEAFF. The CDR3 bases are TGTGCCAGCAGCTCGCTTCAAGACACTGAAGCTTTCTTT.

A few counts support this clone. The rearrangement uses TRBV10-3 and TRBJ1-5, with D tentatively TRBD1 (5 bases). CDR3 length: 16 residues. V lost 0 bases and J lost 7, with 16 bases in between. Germline V gene data show CDR1 as ENHRY and CDR2 as SYGVKD. CDR3 nucleotide sequence: TGTGCCATCAGTGAGTCTTATGGGGGGGATGGACAGCCCCAGCATTTT. As protein: CAISESYGGDGQPQHF.

V and J are TRBV6-1 and TRBJ1-1; D is undetermined. The CDR3 is 15 residues long. With 1 base removed from V and 0 bases from J, the gap between germline ends came to 9 bases. Looked up from germline, CDR1 is MNHNS and CDR2 is SASEGT. The CDR3 protein is CASSEVGLLNTEAFF. The CDR3 DNA reads TGTGCCAGCAGTGAAGTCGGACTATTGAACACTGAAGCTTTCTTT.

This clone has more than one count but fewer than ten. Other nucleotide sequences from this sample produce the same CDR3. J is TRBJ2-3 and V is TRBV7-9; D call uncertain. V gave up 0 bases and J gave up 4 bases, with 2 bases separating them. The length of the CDR3 is 12 residues. Per the germline V gene, CDR1 is SEHNR and CDR2 is FQNEAQ (reference sequence). The CDR3 region is CASSLAPDTQYF. Here the CDR3 DNA reads TGTGCCAGCAGCTTAGCGCCAGATACGCAGTATTTT.

This clone was detected only a few times. The rearrangement joins TRBV29-1 to TRBJ2-3; D unclear. Germline CDR1 is SQVTM and CDR2 is ANQGSEA. CDR3 length equals 13 residues. Trimming stripped 3 bases from V and 8 bases from J, with 15 bases between. The CDR3 loop is CSVETDKAATQYF. The DNA of the CDR3 is TGCAGCGTTGAGACCGACAAAGCAGCTACGCAGTATTTT.

The chain employs TRBV6-1 and TRBJ2-7, with D unclear. This CDR3 region has 12 residues. The V end was cut by 7 bases, the J end by 4 bases, with 11 bases between. Germline-derived CDR1 and CDR2 are MNHNS and SASEGT. In nucleotides, the CDR3 is TGTGCCAGCACGACATCCTCGTACGAGCAGTACTTC. The encoded protein is CASTTSSYEQYF.

A word on this clone: This same CDR3 is encoded by further DNA sequences in the sample. This chain joins TRBV6-5 and TRBJ2-7, with D possibly TRBD2 on 5 matching bases. Germline CDR1 and CDR2: MNHEY and SVGAGI. V lost 0 bases, J lost 1 base, and 7 bases lay in between. The CDR3 is 14 amino acids. The DNA of the CDR3 is TGTGCCAGCAGTTACTCGGGCGGGTCCTACGAGCAGTACTTC. Amino acid sequence: CASSYSGGSYEQYF.

Only a few counts were recorded for this clone. The chain employs TRBV29-1 and TRBJ1-4, with D possibly matching TRBD1 (6 bases). The CDR3 spans 13 residues. Germline CDR1 reads SQVTM; CDR2 reads ANQGSEA. With 5 bases removed from V and 8 bases from J, the gap between germline ends came to 15 bases. The CDR3 loop is CSVRQDETEKLFF. DNA for the CDR3: TGCAGCGTTAGACAGGACGAGACGGAAAAACTGTTTTTT.

This clone was counted a few times. The V and J genes are TRBV9 and TRBJ1-4, with 10 bases identical to TRBD1. V dropped 2 bases and J dropped 7; count of bases not matched to a gene: 5. CDR3 length equals 15 residues. Germline V CDR1 and CDR2: SGDLS, YYNGEE. For the CDR3, the DNA is TGTGCCAGCAGCGTCGGGGACAGGGGATCTGAAAAACTGTTTTTT. The encoded protein is CASSVGDRGSEKLFF.

This clone showed up just a few times. V usage is TRBV9 and J usage is TRBJ2-1; D may correspond to TRBD1 or TRBD2 (5 bases each). Germline loops: CDR1 SGDLS, CDR2 YYNGEE. V gave up 0 bases and J gave up 3 bases, with 10 bases separating them. The CDR3 length is 15 residues. The CDR3 nucleotides are TGTGCCAGCAGCGTAGCTTTGAGGGGCTACAATGAGCAGTTCTTC. Its translation is CASSVALRGYNEQFF.

This clone was seen a few times. This rearrangement joins TRBV5-4 to TRBJ2-5, with D hard to call. V was shortened by 0 bases and J by 2 bases, with 11 bases between the two germline ends. CDR1 and CDR2 from the germline V gene are SGHNT and YYREEE (reference sequence). The CDR3 spans 15 residues. This chain's CDR3 is CASSLAPSTQETQYF. DNA for the CDR3: TGTGCCAGCAGCTTGGCTCCGTCTACTCAAGAGACCCAGTACTTC.

This clone has just a few counts. The rearrangement joins TRBV18 to TRBJ2-1, with TRBD1 identical over 9 bases. This CDR3 is built from 15 residues. The germline V gene encodes CDR1 KGHSH and CDR2 LQKENI. V shed 4 bases and J 3 bases; nucleotides not matched to a gene: 4. The CDR3: CASSRGQGRYNEQFF. The CDR3 nucleotides read TGTGCCAGCTCACGTGGACAGGGGCGCTACAATGAGCAGTTCTTC.

Many counts were recorded for this clone. DNA of the CDR3: TGTGCCTGCACAACTAGCGGGGGTTACACCGGGGAGCTGTTTTTT. Amino acids: CACTTSGGYTGELFF. The chain employs TRBV30 and TRBJ2-2; 11 positions match TRBD2. The CDR3 contains 15 residues. V lost 6 bases and J lost 3; bases outside the gene matches: 6. Germline V lookup: CDR1 GTSNPN, CDR2 SVGIG (reference sequence).

This clone was counted only a few times. The chain has TRBV2 and TRBJ2-1; TRBD1 matches at 7 bases. Germline CDR1 SNHLY, CDR2 FYNNEI. This CDR3 spans 14 amino acids. With 5 bases clipped from V and 9 bases from J, the junction kept 10 bases outside the gene matches. DNA for the CDR3: TGTGCCAGCAGTCGGGACAGAGGGTTCGGTGAGCAGTTCTTC. This encodes CASSRDRGFGEQFF.

The rearrangement uses TRBV7-9 and TRBJ1-1, with a tentative D call TRBD1 (5 bases). Germline V gene lookup returns CDR1 SEHNR and CDR2 FQNEAQ (reference sequence). CDR3 length: 16 residues. Trimming pared 1 base from V and 3 bases from J, leaving 15 bases between. CDR3 sequence reads: CASSLDFQGGDTEAFF. The CDR3, as DNA: TGTGCCAGCAGCTTAGATTTCCAGGGCGGAGACACTGAAGCTTTCTTT.

The rearrangement uses TRBV19 and TRBJ2-7, with D maybe TRBD1 (5 bases). The CDR3 is 13 amino acids. Trimming took 4 bases from V and 3 from J, leaving 10 bases between them. The V gene's germline CDR1 is LNHDA and CDR2 SQIVND (reference sequence). The CDR3 DNA reads as TGTGCCAGTAGTACAGACAGTAGCTACGAGCAGTACTTC. Translating it yields CASSTDSSYEQYF.

This clone was counted a few times. This chain connects TRBV7-2 to TRBJ2-7; 9 bases map to TRBD1. The CDR3 is made up of 14 amino acids. Trimming at V came to 5 bases and at J to 6 bases, leaving 8 bases not matched to a gene. Germline V gene data show CDR1 as SGHTA and CDR2 as FQGNSA. The CDR3 loop is CASSRGTGFAEQYF. CDR3 sequence (DNA): TGTGCCAGCAGCCGTGGGACAGGGTTTGCCGAGCAGTACTTC.